Here is one T cell receptor (beta chain) with its context. The antigen it recognizes is unknown. Base-call qualities are not available, and no considerably larger clone is one nucleotide away. The sample belongs to a study of cytomegalovirus exposure and HLA in healthy donors (dated by TCRdb to 2016 to 2017). Study-level background: An earlier analysis of some 500 of the donors reported 250 to 300 Gb of sequence data and roughly 110 million unique TCR beta sequences from 150 million to 200 million T cells. Around 320 gigabases of sequencing data and 78 million or so unique TCR sequences were included in an early release covering about 700 HLA-typed donors. Among the roughly 400 genotyped donors, around 81% belonged to the genetic ancestry cluster associated with self-reported Caucasian donors. The study was designed to test whether signatures of past pathogen exposure could be identified by cataloging public T cell receptors. Using immunosequencing, the study profiled T cell repertoires from about 620 subjects and related those repertoires to cytomegalovirus serostatus. Along with the approximately 600-subject first cohort, a separate validation cohort of over a hundred different subjects was used. To predict cytomegalovirus infection status, the study brought together high-throughput TCR immunosequencing, statistical association of individual TCRs with disease status, and machine learning. A later analysis re-examined previously published TCR beta repertoires from more than 550 donors and added high-resolution HLA genotyping to investigate patterns of TCR occurrence. The later analysis used no new phenotypic data to find candidate immune exposures, relying instead on TCR beta sequences and their occurrence across donors. In an earlier analysis of roughly 600 of the donors, high-throughput TCR beta sequencing was used to judge whether each TCR beta V gene segment behaved as functional or pseudogenic. Donor age, sex, ethnicity and CMV serostatus were compiled alongside the repertoire data. A later genetic analysis took genome-wide SNP genotypes for about 55% of the roughly 700 donors and used that subset as a discovery cohort. Every discovery cohort repertoire had been produced on one sequencing platform. Both class I and class II loci were covered by HLA typing, at four-digit resolution. The number of donors typed differed by locus, with 629-630 for A, B, C, DRB1 and DQB1, around 560 for DQA1, about 610 for DPA1, and some 440 for DPB1. Roughly five DR-DQ haplotypes were handled as single units for association and clustering, since linkage in the cohort was strong. On average, about 240,000 unique TCR beta nucleotide sequences were sequenced per donor among about 400 genotyped donors of the cohort, with 15% to 20% of those sequences being non-productive.

Library preparation was by the immunoSEQ multiplex PCR assay. For the multiplex PCR, a mixture combining 60 forward primers for TCR Vbeta segments and 13 reverse primers for TCR Jbeta segments was used. The CDR3 region of rearranged TCR beta genes was amplified from genomic DNA with a multiplex PCR assay. The amplified TCR beta libraries were sequenced on the Illumina HiSeq System as 87-base-pair reads. From the authors' description of their analysis: Across the 600 to 700 repertoires, a later analysis counted 78 million or so unique TCR beta chains, 9 million to 14 million of which were shared by at least two donors. To remove PCR and sequencing errors, raw reads were error-corrected and collapsed into unique sequences using a nearest-neighbor algorithm that merged closely related sequences. V, D and J gene segments were assigned by aligning CDR3 sequences to IMGT reference sequences. For a sequence to be retained, a match of at least six nucleotides was required to both a V gene segment and a J gene segment. A rearrangement counted as productive if the CDR3 had no stop codons and remained in frame with V and J, and every other rearrangement counted as non-productive. Following IMGT convention, CDR3 was defined as the stretch from the second conserved V-encoded cysteine to the conserved J-encoded phenylalanine. The earlier analysis of 500 to 600 of the donors excluded sequences that lacked an unambiguous match to a single V gene segment. An earlier analysis of several hundred of the donors classified V segments as functional when productive rearrangements were above 56.7% and as segregating when the standard deviation between donors was above 5%. A statistical classification framework was developed to diagnose cytomegalovirus status using the catalog of TCR beta chain sequences. In a later analysis, TCR nucleotide sequences were compared against IMGT/GENE-DB human TR gene sequences so that V and J genes could be assigned. Using the TCRdist pipeline, a later analysis assigned CDR3 sequences along with most-parsimonious VDJ recombination scenarios. In a later analysis, each TCR beta chain was defined by its CDR3 amino acid sequence together with its V-gene family, and reads without a unique V-gene family were excluded. A later analysis removed 500 to 650 highly shared, low-generation-probability nucleotide sequences to deal with suspected cross-contamination and a sequencing artifact. A later analysis calculated a clonal expansion index for each public chain from normalized within-repertoire ranks of inferred template counts. In a later analysis, generation probabilities were computed with a VDJ recombination model fitted to out-of-frame rearrangements, and the resulting probabilities were checked against IGoR. In a later analysis, hypergeometric tests were used to score TCR-TCR, TCR-HLA and TCR-CMV co-occurrence, with a repertoire-size bias correction applied to TCR pairs. To estimate false discovery rates, a later analysis permuted the HLA or CMV assignments 20 times. In a later analysis, co-occurring TCRs were grouped with DBSCAN, and TCRdist sequence similarity was added when clustering was performed within HLA-allele-positive subsets. Repertoires with fewer than 30,000 or more than 120,000 public chains were left out of co-occurrence clustering, as were about 5 repertoires with anomalous nucleotide sharing. The source is immuneACCESS, and TCRdb retained only in-frame sequences with V and J called. Part of the clones is not carried over; for the studies checked, unresolved V genes explain less than half of this, and the remainder is unexplained. The DNA gave D and trimming, while V, J and clone size come from that table. The sample table lists around 200,000 clones, roughly 80% of them with a count of one. The ten largest clones represent 0.65% of the sample.

Findings and caveats that apply to the study as a whole: According to the authors, the approach could potentially be generalized to other disease states and immunological phenotypes. Seventeen rarely observed V segments, including chromosome 9 orphons, were excluded from the earlier analysis of 550 to 700 of the donors because counts were too low. A later genetic analysis reported fewer N-insertions in productive TCRs among donors in an Asian-associated ancestry cluster than the roughly 700-donor mean. Most CMV-associated TCR beta chains appeared to be HLA-restricted in a later analysis, and the HLA associations seemed to be driven largely by CMV exposure. Across donors, most TCR sequences were observed very rarely, whereas some public TCRs were present in many individuals. Assigning TCR associations to individual alleles was difficult when HLA alleles, especially DR and DQ, strongly co-occurred. Roughly uniform sequencing depth across donors was assumed in presence/absence analyses, although this assumption may not hold. Cytomegalovirus status was reported to be diagnosed by the classifier with high specificity and sensitivity in both the original and validation cohorts. CMV serostatus was the only immune exposure information available for the cohort. This cohort had only TCR beta chains sequenced, and the lack of alpha or paired-chain data limited which features could be detected. In a later analysis, 16,951 TCR beta sequences were associated with specific HLA alleles at a false discovery rate of 0.05. Because some donors lacked HLA typing at each locus, the association tests relied only on the typed subset. According to a later analysis, parvovirus B19, influenza, CMV and Epstein-Barr virus appeared linked to several top co-occurrence clusters. The study listed over 150 TCR beta chains as associated with cytomegalovirus. A further reported finding was that TCR beta sequences accurately predicted the HLA-A and HLA-B alleles for most subjects in the first cohort. Correlated functional status among segregating V segments might reflect linkage disequilibrium, but an unknown experimental factor could not be ruled out. The sequencing pipeline was judged likely to have produced a cluster of highly shared sequence variants as a technical artifact. Some IMGT-functional V segments, including TRBV6-2 and TRBV6-3, could not be distinguished by the 87-base-pair reads and were therefore excluded. A later analysis found that HLA-associated TCR beta chains were more clonally expanded and had lower generation probabilities than equally common non-associated chains. An earlier analysis of 587 of the donors showed that most TCR beta V segments appeared in productive rearrangements either about 90% or about 30% of the time, which broadly matched IMGT annotations. In a later analysis, the rate of TCR association differed among HLA loci, with DRB1 alleles having the most associated TCRs and HLA-C alleles having the fewest. A few of the identified cytomegalovirus-associated TCR beta chains were confirmed in vitro to be specific for cytomegalovirus antigens. In a later genetic analysis, a missense DCLRE1C variant was associated with V-gene and J-gene trimming of TCR beta chains, and the association was replicated in an independent cohort.

The germline V gene provides CDR1 LGHNA and CDR2 YSLEER. Trimming at the junction amounts to 0 bases on V and 10 bases on J, and the germline ends lie 10 bases apart. Including cysteine and phenylalanine, the CDR3 has 13 amino acids. Only the CDR3 DNA is retained, 39 bases long and in frame from the first base. In total, roughly 670 healthy bone marrow donors made up the cohort. All cohort members were sampled while nominally healthy, although unrecorded immune exposures were likely present. The donor tested CMV seronegative and was one of the 352 seronegative cohort members. A peripheral blood sample was provided by each donor, and peripheral blood mononuclear cells were used for TCR beta sequencing. The Qiagen DNeasy Blood Extraction Kit was used to extract genomic DNA from the blood cell samples.

This TCR came from a boy under 18 in good health and CMV-seronegative. This chain is built from TRBV4-3 and TRBJ2-1; the D gene cannot be named for sure. The sequenced sample was PBMCs. The nucleotide sequence is given as TGCGCCAGCAGCCAAGACCTGAATAGCGAGCAGTTCTTC. It specifies CASSQDLNSEQFF.